This TCR beta chain comes out of a study of metastatic and nonmetastatic thyroid tumors. Study-level information: Blood and tumor or nodule tissue repertoires from malignant and benign thyroid patients were compared.

None of the patients had undergone any treatment ahead of thyroid surgery. V lost 4 bases and J lost 2; bases outside the gene matches: 10. This CDR3 comprises 17 residues. At least ten counts were recorded for this clone. Using MiXCR, TCRdb re-called clones from the PCR reads. The sample lists about 93,000 clones, over 9.5% occurring once. This clonotype was sampled from a female donor with papillary thyroid cancer or a benign thyroid nodule (not recorded which). Some clones in this sample may be carry-over from other donors' samples. The chain is built from TRBV12-3 or TRBV12-4 and TRBJ2-3; 9 nucleotides match TRBD1. The sequencing input was blood. For the CDR3, the DNA is TGTGCCAGCAGTTCTCCTCCGGGACAGGGAAACACAGATACGCAGTATTTT. It yields the protein CASSSPPGQGNTDTQYF.